What follows are 20 T cell receptor beta chains derived from one specimen sequenced in a study of Ad26.COV2.S vaccination and SARS-CoV-2 variants. The method was immunoSEQ multiplex PCR; TCRdb's version includes in-frame clones alone and lacks a portion of them. In the table there are more than 300,000 clones, around four fifths of which are singletons. Described treatment: over 15 received Ad26.COV2.S at low or high dose, single or two shots; roughly five received placebo; per-sample allocation not given. At day 63 after the first vaccine or placebo injection, samples were drawn. The sample here was peripheral blood, taken in a trial of Ad26.COV2.S vaccine versus placebo. Every receptor here comes from a person between 18 and 59 years old who received the Ad26.COV2.S COVID-19 vaccine or a placebo.

The chain combines TRBV7-8 with TRBJ2-7; the D is unclear. The CDR3 spans 12 residues. Germline-derived CDR1 and CDR2 are SGHVS and FQNEAQ. V was clipped by 5 bases and J by 3 bases, with 8 bases between them. This CDR3 is CASSPQRYEQYF. The CDR3 DNA sequence: TGTGCCAGCAGCCCGCAGCGCTACGAGCAGTACTTC.

This clone was seen just once. The gene calls are TRBV6-1 and TRBJ1-1, with TRBD1 as a possible D gene (5 bases). V lost 6 bases and J lost 1, with 9 bases in between. The V gene's germline CDR1 is MNHNS and CDR2 SASEGT. CDR3 length equals 13 residues. The CDR3 reads CASRLTGNTEAFF. CDR3 sequence (DNA): TGTGCCAGCAGGTTAACAGGGAACACTGAAGCTTTCTTT.

The chain combines TRBV6-5 with TRBJ2-3; 9 positions match TRBD2. Germline V gives CDR1 MNHEY, CDR2 SVGAGI. Germline trimming cut 5 bases from V and 5 bases from J; bases unmatched to any gene: 5. The CDR3 consists of 14 residues. The CDR3, as DNA: TGTGCCAGCAGTACCGGGACTAGCTTAGATACGCAGTATTTT. It codes for CASSTGTSLDTQYF.

The V call is TRBV7-3, the J call TRBJ2-1; possible D gene TRBD2, 5 bases. The V gene lost 2 bases and the J gene lost 6 bases, with 14 bases spanning the gap. This CDR3 contains 15 residues. Germline lookup yields CDR1 SGHTA and CDR2 FQGTGA. Here the CDR3 DNA reads TGTGCCAGCAGCTTAGCCGGACTCACCCGCAATGAGCAGTTCTTC. This gives the protein CASSLAGLTRNEQFF. The variable domain in full, completed from reference TRBV7-3 and TRBJ2-1, reads GAGVSQTPSNKVTEKGKYVELRCDPISGHTALYWYRQSLGQGPEFLIYFQGTGAADDSGLPNDRFFAVRPEGSVSTLKIQRTERGDSAVYLCASSLAGLTRNEQFFGPGTRLTVL.

The CDR3 is CASRPQGASYEQYF. Here the CDR3 DNA reads TGTGCCAGCAGGCCACAGGGGGCCTCCTACGAGCAGTACTTC. V is TRBV27 and J is TRBJ2-7, with 9 bases aligning to TRBD1. CDR3 length equals 14 residues. The germline V gene encodes CDR1 MNHEY and CDR2 SMNVEV (reference sequence). The ends lost 6 bases at V and 0 bases at J; junction bases unmatched: 3.

V is TRBV30 and J is TRBJ2-3, with unresolved D. This CDR3 has 12 amino acids. Trimming took off 3 bases at V and 0 bases at J, with 4 bases between the two ends. Germline V gene lookup returns CDR1 GTSNPN and CDR2 SVGIG (reference sequence). The CDR3 protein is CAWSGSTDTQYF. CDR3 in DNA: TGTGCCTGGAGCGGGAGCACAGATACGCAGTATTTT.

CDR3 residues: CASSNPGPKQETQYF. CDR3 sequence (DNA): TGTGCCAGCAGCAACCCGGGACCTAAACAAGAGACCCAGTACTTC. J is TRBJ2-5 and V is TRBV6-7; D may correspond to TRBD1 or TRBD2 (5 bases each). TRBV6-7 is known as an ORF, though its function is uncertain. The CDR3 is 15 amino acids. Trimming cost V 6 bases and J 2 bases, with 16 bases left between them.

This chain links TRBV7-8 with TRBJ1-5; unclear D gene. The germline V gene has CDR1 SGHVS and CDR2 FQNEAQ. Trimming pared 1 base from V and 9 bases from J, leaving 10 bases between. The CDR3 has 13 residues. CDR3 sequence reads: CASSLDGVAPQHF. For the CDR3, the DNA is TGTGCCAGCAGCTTAGACGGGGTTGCGCCCCAGCATTTT.

The rearrangement uses TRBV4-1 and TRBJ2-5; D is uncertain. CDR3 size: 14 residues. Germline values: CDR1 MGHRA, CDR2 YSYEKL. Trimming cost V 0 bases and J 7 bases, with 12 bases left between them. The CDR3 region is CASSQDRDSGTQYF. CDR3 in DNA: TGCGCCAGCAGCCAAGATCGTGATTCCGGGACCCAGTACTTC.

This clone has a single count. The V call is TRBV7-9, the J call TRBJ2-5; maybe TRBD1 (5 bases). In germline, CDR1 is SEHNR, CDR2 FQNEAQ (reference sequence). V lost 1 base to trimming and J lost 5 bases, with 11 bases between them. The CDR3 contains 14 residues. Written as DNA, the CDR3 is TGTGCCAGCAGCTTAGACCAGGGCTTCGAGACCCAGTACTTC. Protein product: CASSLDQGFETQYF.

The V and J genes are TRBV28 and TRBJ2-7, with D tentatively TRBD2 (7 bases). CDR3 length: 14 residues. The V end lost 7 bases, the J end lost 3 bases, and 16 bases lay between the germline ends. CDR1 is MDHEN, CDR2 SYDVKM, per germline. The CDR3 here is CASTRAGARYEQYF. CDR3 DNA: TGTGCCAGCACCCGGGCGGGGGCTCGCTACGAGCAGTACTTC. Filled out from reference TRBV28 and TRBJ2-7, the complete variable domain reads DVKVTQSSRYLVKRTGEKVFLECVQDMDHENMFWYRQDPGLGLRLIYFSYDVKMKEKGDIPEGYSVSREKKERFSLILESASTNQTSMYLCASTRAGARYEQYFGPGTRLTVT.

The chain is built from TRBV7-2 and TRBJ2-3; D is perhaps TRBD1 or TRBD2 (6 bases each). This CDR3 is built from 17 residues. Germline assignment: CDR1 SGHTA and CDR2 FQGNSA. Deletions cut 4 bases from V and 1 base from J, with 18 bases between. DNA of the CDR3: TGTGCCAGCAGCTCCCCCCGGCGAAGGGGGGGCACAGATACGCAGTATTTT. Protein product: CASSSPRRRGGTDTQYF.

The chain recombines TRBV21-1 with TRBJ2-7. TRBV21-1 is flagged as a pseudogene. The CDR3 length is 11 residues. The CDR3 loop is CASSITREQYF. CDR3 DNA sequence: TGTGCCAGCAGCATTACCCGCGAGCAGTACTTC.

This clone was seen only once. V usage is TRBV19 and J usage is TRBJ1-1, with D possibly matching TRBD1 (5 bases). This CDR3 contains 15 residues. From germline, CDR1 is LNHDA and CDR2 SQIVND (reference sequence). Trimming removed 6 bases at V and 3 bases at J, with 17 bases between. The CDR3 spells CASSPRLGDDTEAFF. CDR3 bases: TGTGCCAGTAGCCCCCGTTTGGGGGACGACACTGAAGCTTTCTTT.

The V gene is TRBV12-3 or TRBV12-4, the J gene TRBJ2-7, with D uncertain. This CDR3 spans 12 amino acids. The V end was cut by 3 bases, the J end by 6 bases, with 9 bases between. Here the CDR3 DNA reads TGTGCCAGCAGTTTCGGGCCGATCGAGCAGTACTTC. It codes for CASSFGPIEQYF.

The J gene is TRBJ1-2, the V gene TRBV18; no definite D call. The germline gives CDR1 KGHSH, CDR2 LQKENI. The germline V and J ends were trimmed by 2 bases and 2 bases, with 12 bases remaining between them. CDR3 length equals 15 residues. CDR3 residues: CASSPSRVLNYGYTF. The DNA of the CDR3 is TGTGCCAGCTCACCATCGAGGGTGTTAAACTATGGCTACACCTTC.

The V and J genes are TRBV23-1 and TRBJ1-4; 7 bases align to TRBD1. TRBV23-1 carries the ORF label, with uncertain function. CDR3 length: 13 amino acids. Losses at the gene ends were 4 bases for V and 10 bases for J; bases not matched to a gene: 6. The CDR3 nucleotides read TGCGCCAGCAGTCCAAGGCGACAGGGAAAACTGTTTTTT. It yields the protein CASSPRRQGKLFF.

This chain joins TRBV20-1 and TRBJ1-3; no firm D call. V lost 3 bases and J lost 0, with 9 bases in between. The CDR3 runs to 14 residues. Germline CDR1 reads DFQATT; CDR2 reads SNEGSKA (reference sequence). For the CDR3, the DNA is TGCAGTGCTAGTCCGGCAGCCTCTGGAAACACCATATATTTT. As protein: CSASPAASGNTIYF.

The chain links TRBV6-6 to TRBJ2-5, with D unresolved. Deletions cut 6 bases from V and 4 bases from J, with 9 bases between. The CDR3 covers 12 residues. Germline assignment: CDR1 MNHNY and CDR2 SVGAGI (reference sequence). The CDR3 here is CASSRPGETQYF. CDR3 sequence (DNA): TGTGCCAGCAGCCGACCAGGAGAGACCCAGTACTTC.

This chain joins TRBV28 and TRBJ2-2; TRBD2 is a possible D gene (5 bases). Trimming cost V 5 bases and J 6 bases, with 10 bases left between them. Germline V gene lookup returns CDR1 MDHEN and CDR2 SYDVKM. The CDR3 runs to 13 residues. CDR3 DNA sequence: TGTGCCAGCAGTGCCCCGGGGTCCGGGGAGCTGTTTTTT. The encoded protein is CASSAPGSGELFF.